These T cell receptor beta chains were read from a single sample in a study of blood T cell repertoires in COVID-19. Profiled with immunoSEQ multiplex PCR; TCRdb holds only in-frame clones, not every one. The sample has 250,000 or so clones, roughly 88% seen once. Specimen: PBMCs or T cells enriched from blood (not recorded which). The receptors were sampled from a woman aged 40 to 50 with acute COVID-19. Each CDR3 is given with its conserved first and last residue.

CDR3 length: 15; J gene: TRBJ1-4; V gene: TRBV3-1/TRBV3-2; CDR3 protein: CASSHRGAANEKLFF
CDR3 length: 15; J gene: TRBJ1-1; V gene: TRBV11-3; CDR3 protein: CASSTGGATETEAFF
CDR3 length: 15; J gene: TRBJ2-5; V gene: TRBV24-1; CDR3 protein: CATSDAATFQETQYF
CDR3 length: 15; J gene: TRBJ2-2; V gene: TRBV7-2; CDR3 protein: CASSLVRGGTGELFF
CDR3 length: 14; J gene: TRBJ1-2; V gene: TRBV7-2; CDR3 protein: CASSLVPGDYGYTF
CDR3 length: 15; J gene: TRBJ1-1; V gene: TRBV28; CDR3 protein: CASSRGGARLAEAFF
CDR3 length: 14; J gene: TRBJ1-3; V gene: TRBV7-2; CDR3 protein: CASSFRATGNTIYF
CDR3 length: 15; J gene: TRBJ2-5; V gene: TRBV5-1; CDR3 protein: CASSLSLANMETQYF
CDR3 length: 17; J gene: TRBJ1-2; V gene: TRBV13; CDR3 protein: CASSLWSGEGPNYGYTF
CDR3 length: 14; J gene: TRBJ1-4; V gene: TRBV6-5; CDR3 protein: CASSRTVQGEKLFF
CDR3 length: 16; J gene: TRBJ2-2; V gene: TRBV7-7; CDR3 protein: CASSSSPGLGAGELFF
CDR3 length: 15; J gene: TRBJ1-2; V gene: TRBV4-3; CDR3 protein: CASSQDTGEYFGYTF
CDR3 length: 12; J gene: TRBJ2-7; V gene: TRBV12-3/TRBV12-4; CDR3 protein: CASSPTGAEQYF
CDR3 length: 15; J gene: TRBJ1-2; V gene: TRBV7-9; CDR3 protein: CASSIPGQKYYGYTF
CDR3 length: 15; J gene: TRBJ2-2; V gene: TRBV4-3; CDR3 protein: CASSQDGGTSGELFF
CDR3 length: 17; J gene: TRBJ2-3; V gene: TRBV18; CDR3 protein: CASSTQRERTRTDTQYF
CDR3 length: 13; J gene: TRBJ2-7; V gene: TRBV4-3; CDR3 protein: CASSQDRGREQYF
CDR3 length: 13; J gene: TRBJ2-2; V gene: TRBV7-8; CDR3 protein: CASSPPSYGELFF
CDR3 length: 13; J gene: TRBJ1-6; V gene: TRBV4-3; CDR3 protein: CASSSLYNSPLHF
CDR3 length: 18; J gene: TRBJ1-5; V gene: TRBV6-2/TRBV6-3; CDR3 protein: CASSYPSRGGDSNQPQHF
CDR3 length: 14; J gene: TRBJ1-1; V gene: TRBV9; CDR3 protein: CASSRRGQGTEAFF
CDR3 length: 15; J gene: TRBJ1-2; V gene: TRBV25-1; CDR3 protein: CASSATGTANYGYTF
CDR3 length: 14; J gene: TRBJ1-2; V gene: TRBV6-4; CDR3 protein: CASEVTGDNYGYTF
CDR3 length: 22; J gene: TRBJ2-4; V gene: TRBV13; CDR3 protein: CASSHRTVGQGFIDVAKNIQYF
CDR3 length: 14; J gene: TRBJ1-2; V gene: TRBV30; CDR3 protein: CAWSEQSLNYGYTF
CDR3 length: 14; J gene: TRBJ1-2; V gene: TRBV10-3; CDR3 protein: CAISDPRGQGGYTF
CDR3 length: 15; J gene: TRBJ1-4; V gene: TRBV25-1; CDR3 protein: CASSDSTVGSEKLFF
CDR3 length: 16; J gene: TRBJ1-5; V gene: TRBV6-2/TRBV6-3; CDR3 protein: CASSGMGGASNQPQHF
CDR3 length: 13; J gene: TRBJ1-1; V gene: TRBV5-1; CDR3 protein: CASSLGGVSGAFF
CDR3 length: 15; J gene: TRBJ1-5; V gene: TRBV9; CDR3 protein: CASSVAGREEQPQHF
CDR3 length: 15; J gene: TRBJ2-7; V gene: TRBV5-4; CDR3 protein: CASSLEGLAGSPEYF
CDR3 length: 13; J gene: TRBJ1-1; V gene: TRBV7-2; CDR3 protein: CASSLAGVAEAFF